The clone carrying this T cell receptor (beta chain) was picked up a small number of times. This specimen belongs to a study of blood T cell repertoires in COVID-19. The method was immunoSEQ multiplex PCR; TCRdb's version includes in-frame clones alone and lacks a portion of them. The sample gives about 90,000 clones, around four fifths of which show up once; about 12% is in the top ten. The germline gives CDR1 MNHNS, CDR2 SASEGT. Between the trimmed V and J ends, which lost 3 bases and 6 bases, there was a span of 15 bases. This CDR3 is 16 amino acids long. The origin of this receptor is a human donor in a cohort sampled during active COVID-19. Sequenced: peripheral blood. The rearrangement uses TRBV6-1 and TRBJ1-6; D uncertain. CDR3 loop: CASSDQLARPNSPLHF. The CDR3 bases are TGTGCCAGCAGTGACCAGTTGGCGCGGCCTAATTCACCCCTCCACTTT.